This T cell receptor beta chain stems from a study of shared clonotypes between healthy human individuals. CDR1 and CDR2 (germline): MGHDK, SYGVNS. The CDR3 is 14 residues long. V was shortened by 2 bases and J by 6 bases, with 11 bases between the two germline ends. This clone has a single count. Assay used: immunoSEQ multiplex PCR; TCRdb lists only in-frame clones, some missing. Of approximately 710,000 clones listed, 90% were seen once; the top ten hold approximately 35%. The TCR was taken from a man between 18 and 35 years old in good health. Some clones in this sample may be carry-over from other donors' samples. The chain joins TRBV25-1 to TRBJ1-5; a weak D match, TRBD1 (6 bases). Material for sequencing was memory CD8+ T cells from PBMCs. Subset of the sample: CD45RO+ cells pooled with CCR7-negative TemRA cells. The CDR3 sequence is CASSERGAVQPQHF. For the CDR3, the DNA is TGTGCCAGCAGTGAAAGGGGGGCAGTTCAGCCCCAGCATTTT.